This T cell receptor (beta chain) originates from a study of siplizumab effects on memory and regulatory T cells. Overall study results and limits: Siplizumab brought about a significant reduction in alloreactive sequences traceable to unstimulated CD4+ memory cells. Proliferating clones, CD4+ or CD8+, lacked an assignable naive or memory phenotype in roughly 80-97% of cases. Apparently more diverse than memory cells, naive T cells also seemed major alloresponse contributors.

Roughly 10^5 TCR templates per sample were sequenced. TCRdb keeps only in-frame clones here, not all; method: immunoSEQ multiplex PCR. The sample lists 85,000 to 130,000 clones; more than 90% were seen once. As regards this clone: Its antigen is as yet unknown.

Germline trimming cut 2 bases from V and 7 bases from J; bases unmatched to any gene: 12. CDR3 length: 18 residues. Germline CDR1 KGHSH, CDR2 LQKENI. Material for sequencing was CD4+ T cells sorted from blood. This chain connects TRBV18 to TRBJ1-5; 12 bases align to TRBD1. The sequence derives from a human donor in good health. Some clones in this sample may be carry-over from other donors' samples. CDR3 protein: CASSPGDRGPYFYQPQHF. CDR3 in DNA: TGTGCCAGCTCACCAGGGGACAGGGGGCCGTATTTTTACCAGCCCCAGCATTTT.